The 29 T cell receptor beta chains presented below share a single source sample, sequenced in a study of T-cell reconstitution after alpha-beta-depleted transplantation in children. The library targeted TCRbeta and was prepared with unique molecular identifiers. TCRdb called the PCR reads again in MiXCR, with one record for every CDR3 protein. The sample consists of 280,000 or so distinct CDR3 sequences, 11% of them appearing once. The source material was peripheral blood, sampled 180 days after TCRalphabeta/CD19-depleted stem cell transplant. All receptors derive from a male patient aged 2-9 years who had a stem cell transplant for chronic granulomatous disease, so the T cells may come from the graft donor.

This clonotype appeared many times. This chain links TRBV3-1 with TRBJ2-5; TRBD2 is a possible D gene (6 bases). CDR1 is LGHDT, CDR2 YNNKEL, per germline (reference sequence). The CDR3 runs 15 residues. V lost 1 base, J lost 2 bases, and 11 bases lay in between. CDR3 bases: TGTGCCAGCAGCCAAGGTCCGGGAGTACAAGAGACCCAGTACTTC. Its protein is CASSQGPGVQETQYF.

This chain's CDR3 is CSATNQGASYDGYTF. The CDR3 coding sequence is TGCAGTGCTACGAATCAGGGGGCCTCCTACGATGGCTACACCTTC. The chain combines TRBV20-1 with TRBJ1-2; 8 bases line up with TRBD1. The CDR3 consists of 15 residues. J was trimmed by 6 bases and V by 4 bases; bases with no gene match: 13. CDR1 and CDR2 from the germline V gene are DFQATT and SNEGSKA (reference sequence).

This clonotype was recorded at least ten times. The rearrangement uses TRBV7-2 and TRBJ1-1, with unresolved D. Germline V gene sequence: CDR1 SGHTA, CDR2 FQGNSA. Trimming removed 2 bases from V and 3 bases from J, with 10 bases in between. The CDR3 totals 14 residues. CDR3 sequence: CASSLQVGYTEAFF. The CDR3 nucleotides read TGTGCCAGCAGCTTACAGGTGGGGTACACTGAAGCTTTCTTT.

This clonotype came up many times. J is TRBJ2-7 and V is TRBV7-8, with D tentatively TRBD2 (6 bases). The V end was cut by 0 bases, the J end by 2 bases, with 14 bases between. The CDR3 covers 16 residues. CDR1 is SGHVS and CDR2 is FQNEAQ in the germline V gene. DNA for the CDR3: TGTGCCAGCAGCTTAGCTTGGGCGGGGTCAACCTACGAGCAGTACTTC. Translating it yields CASSLAWAGSTYEQYF. Together with reference TRBV7-8 and TRBJ2-7, the CDR3 gives the full variable domain: GAGVSQSPRYKVAKRGQDVALRCDPISGHVSLFWYQQALGQGPEFLTYFQNEAQLDKSGLPSDRFFAERPEGSVSTLKIQRTQQEDSAVYLCASSLAWAGSTYEQYFGPGTRLTVT.

A remark on this clonotype: Since a much larger clone is just one base distant, this may be a read error. This sequence joins TRBV6-2 or TRBV6-3 and TRBJ1-4, with TRBD1 as a possible D gene (5 bases). Per germline, CDR1 MNHEY and CDR2 SVGEGT. This CDR3 has 12 residues. As DNA, the CDR3 is TGTGCCAGCAACAGGATCAATGAAAAAGTGTTTTTT. Protein sequence: CASNRINEKVFF.

The count of this clonotype is one. The chain links TRBV9 to TRBJ2-1, with 10 bases fitting TRBD2. The CDR3 extends over 17 amino acids. After removal of 0 bases from V and 5 bases from J, the junction contained 8 bases not matched to a gene. Germline V CDR1 and CDR2: SGDLS, YYNGEE. The DNA for the CDR3 is TGTGCCAGCAGCGTAGTTCTCCTAGCGGGAGACAACAATGAGCAGTTCTTC. Translated: CASSVVLLAGDNNEQFF.

This clonotype was counted ten times or more. V and J are TRBV15 and TRBJ2-1; 9 bases map to TRBD2. Trimming cost V 0 bases and J 7 bases; bases outside gene matches: 22. This CDR3 spans 21 amino acids. CDR1 is LNHNV, CDR2 YYDKDF, per germline (reference sequence). The CDR3 DNA follows: TGTGCCACCAGCAGAGATTATAGGGGTAGCGGGGGCCCCGCCTCGGGAAATGAGCAGTTCTTC. This codes for CATSRDYRGSGGPASGNEQFF.

The rearrangement uses TRBV7-8 and TRBJ1-1; no definite D call. CDR1 is SGHVS and CDR2 is FQNEAQ in the germline V gene. The CDR3 consists of 16 residues. V lost 1 base and J lost 1, with 13 bases in between. The CDR3 coding sequence is TGTGCCAGCAGCTTAGGGTTTGTCATCTCGAACACTGAAGCTTTCTTT. Residues: CASSLGFVISNTEAFF.

This clonotype appeared many times. V gene TRBV20-1 combines with J gene TRBJ2-7; TRBD2 matches at 9 bases. CDR3 length: 13 residues. V was clipped by 3 bases and J by 8 bases; unmatched bases: 8. Germline V CDR1 and CDR2: DFQATT, SNEGSKA (reference sequence). The CDR3 loop reads CSASSGGSEKQYF. The DNA for the CDR3 is TGCAGTGCTAGTAGCGGGGGTTCTGAAAAGCAGTACTTC.

V gene TRBV6-1 combines with J gene TRBJ2-1; 10 bases align to TRBD2. CDR3 length equals 17 residues. V gave up 5 bases and J gave up 6 bases; unmatched junction bases: 13. Germline V lookup: CDR1 MNHNS, CDR2 SASEGT. The chain's CDR3 is CASSPVVLAGVVNEQFF. As DNA, the CDR3 is TGTGCCAGCAGTCCCGTGGTCCTAGCGGGAGTGGTCAATGAGCAGTTCTTC.

J is TRBJ1-4 and V is TRBV6-1; 8 positions agree with TRBD1. V dropped 6 bases and J dropped 8; count of bases not matched to a gene: 14. The length of the CDR3 is 16 residues. Germline loops: CDR1 MNHNS, CDR2 SASEGT. The CDR3 reads CASSPGKTGAVEKLFF. CDR3 sequence (DNA): TGTGCCAGCAGCCCCGGCAAGACAGGGGCGGTCGAAAAACTGTTTTTT.

Ten or more counts support this clonotype. The V and J genes are TRBV20-1 and TRBJ2-1, with 8 bases matching TRBD2. The CDR3 spans 16 residues. The junction had 7 bases not matched to a gene; V was cut back by 1 base and J by 2 bases. Germline CDR1 is DFQATT and CDR2 is SNEGSKA (reference sequence). The CDR3 bases are TGCAGTGCTAGAGGACTAGCGACGCGCCCCTACAATGAGCAGTTCTTC. Its translation: CSARGLATRPYNEQFF.

This clonotype was seen ten or more times. This sequence joins TRBV6-5 and TRBJ1-2, with 8 bases that match TRBD1. V was clipped by 2 bases and J by 2 bases; unmatched bases: 1. The CDR3 spans 14 residues. Germline V CDR1 and CDR2: MNHEY, SVGAGI. As DNA, the CDR3 is TGTGCCAGCAGTTACGACAGGGGAAACTATGGCTACACCTTC. It is translated as CASSYDRGNYGYTF.

Of note for this clonotype: This may stem from a read error, because a much larger clone lies one nucleotide away. The CDR3 does not end in the conserved phenylalanine or tryptophan, so this is likely a read error. This rearrangement joins TRBV5-1 to TRBJ2-3, with a tentative D call TRBD2 (6 bases). Looked up from germline, CDR1 is SGHRS and CDR2 is YFSETQ. V was pared by 9 bases and J by 2 bases, with 16 bases between. This CDR3 region has 14 residues. CDR3 sequence: CATREAGFTDTQYL. The DNA for the CDR3 is TGCGCCACCAGAGAAGCGGGCTTCACAGATACGCAGTATTTG.

On this clonotype: A much larger clone lies one base from this, so it may be a read error. As DNA, the CDR3 is TGTGCCACCAGTCACGGACAGGGTAGAAAAGAGACCCAGTACTTC. It specifies CATSHGQGRKETQYF. The rearrangement links TRBV5-4 to TRBJ2-5; TRBD1 aligns across 8 bases. V was pared by 9 bases and J by 3 bases, with 13 bases of the junction left unmatched. CDR3 length equals 15 residues. CDR1 SGHNT and CDR2 YYREEE come from the germline V gene (reference sequence). Using reference TRBV5-4 and TRBJ2-5 for the parts outside the CDR3, the full variable domain is ETGVTQSPTHLIKTRGQQVTLRCSSQSGHNTVSWYQQALGQGPQFIFQYYREEENGRGNFPPRFSGLQFPNYSSELNVNALELDDSALYLCATSHGQGRKETQYFGPGTRLLVL.

This clonotype was seen many times. The chain joins TRBV5-1 to TRBJ2-1; TRBD2 aligns across 14 bases. Trimming removed 0 bases from V and 8 bases from J; junction bases left unmatched: 1. The CDR3 runs to 15 residues. The germline gives CDR1 SGHRS, CDR2 YFSETQ. The CDR3 protein is CASSLAGLAGDEQFF. The CDR3 region has the DNA TGCGCCAGCAGCTTGGCGGGACTAGCGGGGGATGAGCAGTTCTTC. The full variable domain, rest sourced from reference TRBV5-1 and TRBJ2-1, is KAGVTQTPRYLIKTRGQQVTLSCSPISGHRSVSWYQQTPGQGLQFLFEYFSETQRNKGNFPGRFSGRQFSNSRSEMNVSTLELGDSALYLCASSLAGLAGDEQFFGPGTRLTVL.

This clonotype has ten or more counts. CDR3 region: CASSVVREGGEQFF. The CDR3 nucleotides read TGTGCCAGCAGCGTGGTCCGCGAGGGCGGTGAGCAGTTCTTC. This chain joins TRBV9 and TRBJ2-1, with a possible D match to TRBD2 (5 bases). Trimming took off 2 bases at V and 9 bases at J, with 15 bases between the two ends. The germline V gene has CDR1 SGDLS and CDR2 YYNGEE. The CDR3 sequence is 14 residues long.

This clonotype was seen only once. This chain uses TRBV28 with TRBJ1-5; 7 bases line up with TRBD1. Germline trimming cut 3 bases from V and 3 bases from J; bases unmatched to any gene: 5. Germline V gene data show CDR1 as MDHEN and CDR2 as SYDVKM. The CDR3 has 15 residues. The CDR3 DNA follows: TGTGCCAGCAGTTTTGGTGACAGGGACAATCAGCCCCAGCATTTT. It specifies CASSFGDRDNQPQHF. Filled out from reference TRBV28 and TRBJ1-5, the complete variable domain reads DVKVTQSSRYLVKRTGEKVFLECVQDMDHENMFWYRQDPGLGLRLIYFSYDVKMKEKGDIPEGYSVSREKKERFSLILESASTNQTSMYLCASSFGDRDNQPQHFGDGTRLSIL.

About this clonotype: Just one base apart from a much larger clone, this may be a read error. This is likely a read error, given that the CDR3 carries no conserved phenylalanine or tryptophan at its end. The V call is TRBV5-6, the J call TRBJ1-2; D is ambiguous. CDR3 length: 15 residues. Trimming took 1 base from V and 2 from J, leaving 12 bases between them. The V gene's germline CDR1 is SGHDT and CDR2 YYEEEE. CDR3 loop: CASSLIAERNYGYTI. The CDR3, as DNA: TGTGCCAGCAGCTTGATCGCGGAACGAAACTATGGCTACACCATC.

This clonotype was seen at least ten times. The V call is TRBV7-2, the J call TRBJ2-7; D possibly corresponds to TRBD1 (5 bases). The V end was cut by 5 bases, the J end by 6 bases, with 14 bases between. CDR1 is SGHTA and CDR2 is FQGNSA in the germline V gene. The CDR3 totals 13 residues. The CDR3 DNA reads TGTGCCAGCAGCCCCTGGGGTGGGGCCGAGCAGTACTTC. Protein product: CASSPWGGAEQYF.

This clonotype was picked up many times. V usage is TRBV20-1 and J usage is TRBJ2-4; no reliable D call. This CDR3 has 14 residues. Germline lookup yields CDR1 DFQATT and CDR2 SNEGSKA (reference sequence). The V end lost 0 bases, the J end lost 0 bases, and 6 bases lay between the germline ends. The CDR3 loop reads CSARDTLAKNIQYF. The CDR3 bases are TGCAGTGCTAGAGACACCCTAGCCAAAAACATTCAGTACTTC.

This clonotype was counted at least ten times. V and J are TRBV20-1 and TRBJ2-7, with TRBD1 matching over 7 bases. The J segment lost 3 bases and the V segment lost 6 bases, leaving 11 bases of the junction unmatched. This CDR3 is 14 amino acids long. Germline loops: CDR1 DFQATT, CDR2 SNEGSKA (reference sequence). The CDR3: CSATPGQLIYEQYF. CDR3 DNA: TGCAGTGCCACCCCGGGACAGCTTATCTACGAGCAGTACTTC.

This clonotype occurred many times. The V gene is TRBV20-1, the J gene TRBJ1-2; D is undetermined. With 1 base removed from V and 5 bases from J, the gap between germline ends came to 17 bases. The CDR3 sequence is 15 residues long. In germline, CDR1 is DFQATT, CDR2 SNEGSKA (reference sequence). The DNA for the CDR3 is TGCAGTGCTAGAGGCCAGTGGTCCTCTCGTTATGGCTACACCTTC. It codes for CSARGQWSSRYGYTF.

This clonotype was seen repeatedly, ten times or more. J is TRBJ2-3 and V is TRBV4-2; 8 nucleotides line up with TRBD2. Trimming cost V 1 base and J 6 bases; bases outside gene matches: 9. The CDR3 covers 16 residues. Germline CDR1 is LGHNA and CDR2 is YNFKEQ. The CDR3, as DNA: TGTGCCAGCAGCCAAGCCAAGAGCGGGAGTTTCGATACGCAGTATTTT. This translates into CASSQAKSGSFDTQYF.

The table lists this clonotype with many counts. The chain has TRBV7-2 and TRBJ2-3; D gene ambiguous. This CDR3 comprises 12 residues. Germline V CDR1 and CDR2: SGHTA, FQGNSA. Deletions cut 3 bases from V and 11 bases from J, with 12 bases between. As DNA, the CDR3 is TGTGCCAGCAGCTTGAATCGCCGGAGGCAGTATTTT. It is translated as CASSLNRRRQYF.

As to this clonotype: Being one base from a much bigger clone, this may be a read error. The chain carries TRBV28 and TRBJ2-5; no firm D call. The CDR3 has 11 residues. The germline V gene has CDR1 MDHEN and CDR2 SYDVKM. CDR3 protein: CTSSLSSTQYF. As DNA, the CDR3 is TGTACCAGCAGTTTATCCTCAACCCAGTACTTC.

The V call is TRBV4-1, the J call TRBJ2-2, with 7 nucleotides matching TRBD1. This CDR3 contains 17 residues. Germline CDR1 is MGHRA and CDR2 is YSYEKL. J gave up 0 bases and V 0 bases, and 4 bases lay outside the gene matches. Here the CDR3 reads CASSQDRDSANTGELFF. In DNA, the CDR3 is TGCGCCAGCAGCCAAGACCGGGACAGCGCGAACACCGGGGAGCTGTTTTTT.

V and J are TRBV28 and TRBJ2-7, with D possibly being TRBD1 or TRBD2 (6 bases each). The CDR3 covers 13 residues. In germline, CDR1 is MDHEN, CDR2 SYDVKM. The ends were cut back, 6 bases at V and 2 bases at J, with 11 bases in the middle. The CDR3 loop is CASSAGHTYEQYF. The DNA for the CDR3 is TGTGCCAGCAGCGCGGGACACACCTACGAGCAGTACTTC.

This clonotype has at least ten counts. The chain has TRBV5-5 and TRBJ1-4; D ambiguous. The CDR3 is 14 amino acids. V gave up 0 bases and J gave up 3 bases, with 6 bases separating them. Per germline, CDR1 SGHKS and CDR2 YYEKEE (reference sequence). The CDR3 is CASSLGQANEKLFF. In DNA form, the CDR3 reads TGTGCCAGCAGCTTGGGGCAGGCTAATGAAAAACTGTTTTTT.